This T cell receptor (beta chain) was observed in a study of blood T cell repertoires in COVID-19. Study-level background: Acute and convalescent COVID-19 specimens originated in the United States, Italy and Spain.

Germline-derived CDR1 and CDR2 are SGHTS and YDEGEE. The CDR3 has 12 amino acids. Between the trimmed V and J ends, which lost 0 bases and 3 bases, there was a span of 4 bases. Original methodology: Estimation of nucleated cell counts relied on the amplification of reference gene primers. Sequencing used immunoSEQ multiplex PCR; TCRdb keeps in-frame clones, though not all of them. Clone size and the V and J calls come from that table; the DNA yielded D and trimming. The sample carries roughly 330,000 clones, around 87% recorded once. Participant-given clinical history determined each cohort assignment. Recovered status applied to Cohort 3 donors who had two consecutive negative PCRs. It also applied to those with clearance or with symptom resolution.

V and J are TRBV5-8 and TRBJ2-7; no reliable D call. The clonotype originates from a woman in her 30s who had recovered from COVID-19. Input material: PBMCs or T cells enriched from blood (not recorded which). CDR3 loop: CASSLASYEQYF. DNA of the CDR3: TGTGCCAGCAGCTTGGCCAGCTACGAGCAGTACTTC.